The TCR beta chain under discussion was sequenced for a study of blood T cells in healthy people across ages. Study-wide points: Unsorted PBMC material precluded a definitive naive versus antigen-experienced comparison.

This clonotype occurred a few times. Its specificity is unknown. A second PCR of 7 to 11 cycles used a sample-barcoded 5' primer and a J-beta primer mix. Individual samples furnished no less than 2.5 million CDR3-containing paired-end reads apiece. One entry per CDR3 protein, called by TCRdb with MiXCR from the 5' RACE reads. The data contain around 710,000 distinct CDR3 sequences, roughly 44% of them singletons. Around 10 milliliters of peripheral blood were drawn from each donor. V trimming: 4 bases; J trimming: 2 bases; junction bases outside the gene matches: 9. Germline CDR1 SGHRS, CDR2 YFSETQ. The CDR3 contains 16 residues.

Input material: blood. This clonotype originated in a woman aged 60-75 years in good health. The genes are TRBV5-1 and TRBJ2-5; 9 bases fit TRBD2. The CDR3 loop reads CASSITTSGVQETQYF. Written as DNA, the CDR3 is TGCGCCAGCAGCATTACGACTAGCGGAGTACAAGAGACCCAGTACTTC.